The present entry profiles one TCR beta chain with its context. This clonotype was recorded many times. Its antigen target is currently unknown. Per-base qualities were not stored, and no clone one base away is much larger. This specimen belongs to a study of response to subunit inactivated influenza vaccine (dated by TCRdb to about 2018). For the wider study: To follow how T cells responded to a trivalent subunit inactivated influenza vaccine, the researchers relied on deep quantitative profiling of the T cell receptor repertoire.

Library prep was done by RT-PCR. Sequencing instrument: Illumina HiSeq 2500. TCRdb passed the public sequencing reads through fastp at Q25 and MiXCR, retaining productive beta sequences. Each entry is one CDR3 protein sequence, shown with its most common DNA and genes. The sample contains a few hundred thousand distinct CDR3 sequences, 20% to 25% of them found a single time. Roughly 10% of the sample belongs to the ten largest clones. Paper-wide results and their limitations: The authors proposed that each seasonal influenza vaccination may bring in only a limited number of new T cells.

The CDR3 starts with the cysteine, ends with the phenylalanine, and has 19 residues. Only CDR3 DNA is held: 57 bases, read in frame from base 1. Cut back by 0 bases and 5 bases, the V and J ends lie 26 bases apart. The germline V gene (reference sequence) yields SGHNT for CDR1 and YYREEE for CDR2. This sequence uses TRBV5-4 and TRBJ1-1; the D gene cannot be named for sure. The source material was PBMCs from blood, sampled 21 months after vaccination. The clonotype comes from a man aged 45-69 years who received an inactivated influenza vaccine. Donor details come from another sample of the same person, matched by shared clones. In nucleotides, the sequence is TGTGCCAGCAGCTTGGGCTCCTTCTATTCGGACTCTTGGAGGACTGAAGCTTTCTTT. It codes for CASSLGSFYSDSWRTEAFF.